This T cell receptor beta chain originates from a study of blood T cells in healthy people across ages. Primed by a sample-barcoded 5' primer and a J-beta primer mix, a second PCR proceeded for about 7 to 11 cycles. Each cDNA molecule was tagged by a template-switch adaptor that had 12 random nucleotides. TCRdb fed the 5' RACE reads into MiXCR, producing one record per CDR3 protein. The profile covers 1.5 million to 2 million distinct CDR3 sequences, with 25% to 30% appearing a single time and 7.7% taken by the ten largest. The sample holds many counts of this clonotype. V lost 4 bases to trimming and J lost 5 bases; unmatched junction nucleotides: 14. Germline V gives CDR1 SQVTM, CDR2 ANQGSEA. This CDR3 has 15 amino acids.

The origin of this receptor is a young woman in good health. The chain joins TRBV29-1 to TRBJ2-7; 7 nucleotides agree with TRBD1. The source material was blood. CDR3 sequence (DNA): TGCAGCGTTGCCACCCCGGAGAGGGGGCCAAACGAGCAGTACTTC. Its protein is CSVATPERGPNEQYF.